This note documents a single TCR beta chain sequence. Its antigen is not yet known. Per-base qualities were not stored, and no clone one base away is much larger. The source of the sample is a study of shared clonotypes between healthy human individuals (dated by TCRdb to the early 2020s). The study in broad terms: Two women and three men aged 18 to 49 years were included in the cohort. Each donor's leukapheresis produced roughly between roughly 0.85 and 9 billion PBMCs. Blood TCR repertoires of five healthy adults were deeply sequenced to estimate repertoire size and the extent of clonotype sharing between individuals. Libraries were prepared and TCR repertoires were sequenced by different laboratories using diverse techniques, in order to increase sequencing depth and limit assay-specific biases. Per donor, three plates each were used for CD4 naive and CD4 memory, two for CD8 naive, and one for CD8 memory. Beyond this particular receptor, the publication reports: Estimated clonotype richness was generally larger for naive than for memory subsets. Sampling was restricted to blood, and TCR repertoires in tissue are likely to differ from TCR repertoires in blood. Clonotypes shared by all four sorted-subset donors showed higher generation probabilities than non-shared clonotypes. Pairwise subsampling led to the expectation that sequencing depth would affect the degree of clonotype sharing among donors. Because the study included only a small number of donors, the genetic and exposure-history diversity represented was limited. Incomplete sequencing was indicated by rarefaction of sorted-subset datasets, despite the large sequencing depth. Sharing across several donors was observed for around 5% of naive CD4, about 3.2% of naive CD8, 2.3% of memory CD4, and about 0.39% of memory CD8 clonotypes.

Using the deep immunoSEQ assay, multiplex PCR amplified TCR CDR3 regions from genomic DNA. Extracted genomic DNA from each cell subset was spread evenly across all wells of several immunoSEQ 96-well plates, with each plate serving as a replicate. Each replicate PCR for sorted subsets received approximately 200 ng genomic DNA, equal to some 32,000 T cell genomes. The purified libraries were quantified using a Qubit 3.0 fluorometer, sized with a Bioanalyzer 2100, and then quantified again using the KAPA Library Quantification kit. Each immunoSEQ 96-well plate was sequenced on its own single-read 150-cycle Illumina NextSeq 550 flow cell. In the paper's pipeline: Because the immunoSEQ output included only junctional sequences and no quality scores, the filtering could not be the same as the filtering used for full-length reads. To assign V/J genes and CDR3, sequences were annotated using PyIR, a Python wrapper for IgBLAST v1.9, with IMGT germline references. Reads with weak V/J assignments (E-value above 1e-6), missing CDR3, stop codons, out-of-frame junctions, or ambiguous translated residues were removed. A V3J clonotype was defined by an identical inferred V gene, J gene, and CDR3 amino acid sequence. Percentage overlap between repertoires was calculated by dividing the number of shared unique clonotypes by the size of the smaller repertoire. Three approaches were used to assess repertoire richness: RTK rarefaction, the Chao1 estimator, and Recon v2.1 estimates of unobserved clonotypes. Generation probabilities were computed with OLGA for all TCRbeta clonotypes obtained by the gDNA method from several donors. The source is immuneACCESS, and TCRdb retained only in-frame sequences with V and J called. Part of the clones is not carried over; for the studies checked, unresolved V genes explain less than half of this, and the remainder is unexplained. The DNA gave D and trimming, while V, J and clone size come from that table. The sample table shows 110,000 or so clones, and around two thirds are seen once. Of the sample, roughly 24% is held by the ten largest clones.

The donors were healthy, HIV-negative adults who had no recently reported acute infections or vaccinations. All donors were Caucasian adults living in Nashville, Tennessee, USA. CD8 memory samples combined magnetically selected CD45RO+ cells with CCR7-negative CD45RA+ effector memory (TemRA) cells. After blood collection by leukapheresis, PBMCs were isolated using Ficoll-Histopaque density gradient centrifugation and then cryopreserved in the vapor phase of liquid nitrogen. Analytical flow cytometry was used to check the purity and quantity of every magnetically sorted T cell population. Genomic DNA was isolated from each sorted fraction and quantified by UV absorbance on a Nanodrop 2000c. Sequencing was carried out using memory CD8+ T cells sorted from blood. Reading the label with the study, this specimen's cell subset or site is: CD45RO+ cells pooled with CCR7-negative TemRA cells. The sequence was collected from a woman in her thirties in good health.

The sequence in DNA is TGTGCCAGCACGGGGAACCCGGGACCGGAGACCCAGTACTTC. This translates into CASTGNPGPETQYF. The sequence is built from TRBV25-1 and TRBJ2-5; the D segment might be TRBD1 or TRBD2, since each matches 5 bases. The germline V gene encodes CDR1 MGHDK and CDR2 SYGVNS. Taken from cysteine to phenylalanine, the CDR3 has 14 residues. Here the CDR3 DNA is all that survives: 42 bases in frame from base 1. V is clipped by 7 bases and J by 5 bases, and the sequence between their germline boundaries is 17 bases long.